The following is a TCR beta chain sequence with its context. Its target antigen remains unknown. It has no much larger one-base neighbor in the sample; base qualities were not kept. The sample is drawn from a study of T cells in Graves' hyperthyroidism and ophthalmopathy (dated by TCRdb to about 2019). Looking at the study overall: Peripheral blood samples were taken at initial diagnosis, before any treatment was given. To identify TCR V-J signatures that set the groups apart, the researchers used a discovery cohort of more than 95 patients, made up of fewer than 50 with Graves' ophthalmopathy and 57 with stable Graves' hyperthyroidism. Prospective prediction of ophthalmopathy was tested in an independent validation cohort of fewer than 20 hyperthyroidism patients and 17 patients who later progressed to ophthalmopathy. For training and testing, the 80 to 100 patients in the discovery cohort were randomly divided in a 7:3 ratio. Thyroid tissue and blood T-cell repertoires from about six Graves' hyperthyroidism patients were also compared in the study. After blood sampling, hyperthyroidism patients were treated with methimazole at a starting dose of 30 mg daily, and ophthalmopathy patients were treated with high-dose intravenous methylprednisolone. TCR Vbeta CDR3 sequencing of 135 peripheral blood samples (43 ophthalmopathy, approximately 80 hyperthyroidism and roughly 17 progressor patients) is reported in the paper. What the research found in general, with its limitations: Most expanded thyroid clonotypes (frequency above 0.001) were also detected in blood, suggesting blood repertoires may reflect thyroid immune responses. No statistical method was used to fix the sample size in advance, and group allocation was not hidden from the investigators. A 13 V-J signature model separated ophthalmopathy from stable hyperthyroidism, with approximately 87% sensitivity and 81% to 83% specificity in cross-validation and 80%/75% in testing. In validation, the model predicted progression to ophthalmopathy with over 60% sensitivity and about 72% specificity, a median of 6.5 months before onset.

In the ophthalmopathy patients, disease was moderately to severely active, with a Clinical Activity Score of 3 or more, a NOSPECS grade of 4 or more, and a duration of less than 3 months. Any patient with an uncontrolled infection, another autoimmune disease, pregnancy or lactation was excluded. Clinical symptoms, serum thyroxine and TRAb, thyroid ultrasound, and orbital computed tomography formed the basis for the diagnoses. Ficoll-Paque density gradient centrifugation was used to isolate PBMCs from about 10 ml of fresh peripheral blood. Total RNA was extracted with Trizol reagent, and quality was checked on an Agilent 2100 Bioanalyzer. The TCR beta CDR3 regions were amplified from the RNA transcripts. The TCR CDR3 was subjected to a first round of RT-PCR using the HTBI primer set and the Qiagen OneStep RT-PCR kit. A second multiplex PCR round built the libraries, followed by size selection and purification. Paired-end sequencing of the libraries was performed with 100 bp reads on an Illumina HiSeq2000. Per the source publication's procedure: Raw data were processed with SOAPnuke, discarding reads with adapters, uncalled bases, mean Phred below 15, or no exact constant-primer or identifier match. COPE v1.2.5 was used to merge high-quality paired reads, and clonotypes were defined as unique nucleotide sequences. Clonotypes were aligned to IMGT TRBV, TRBD and TRBJ reference segments using MiTCR v1.1. Only V-J combinations with frequency above 0.0001, covering 98% to 99.2% of repertoires, were analysed. The TCS score was defined as the ratio of F50 (clonal expansion) to E x V (chaos), calculated using BLOSUM62-based TCRdist between CDR3 peptides within each V-J. Welch's t-statistics and random forest reduced 500 to 650 V-J features to 10 to 15, which were used in a naive Bayes classifier (R e1071). TCRdb passed the public sequencing reads through fastp at Q25 and MiXCR, retaining productive beta sequences. CDR3 protein sequences are deduplicated, and each keeps its most common genes and DNA. V and J calls and clone size were set by TCRdb, not the authors. For this sample there are 300,000 to 500,000 distinct CDR3 sequences; around an eighth appear just once. The ten largest clones represent 25% to 30% of the sample.

The CDR1 and CDR2 encoded by the germline V gene (reference sequence) are LNHDA and SQIVND. The CDR3 numbers 15 residues from cysteine through phenylalanine. Only CDR3 DNA remains: 45 bases, in frame from the first base. The junction shows trimming of 0 bases on V and 4 bases on J, plus 9 bases between the germline ends. Sample: blood. The rearranged chain carries TRBV19 and TRBJ2-2, with the D gene not confidently named. The TCR sequence derives from a man aged 50 or older with Graves' ophthalmopathy. The bases read TGTGCCAGTAGTATAGAGAAAGCGAGCACCGGGGAGCTGTTTTTT. Its coded protein is CASSIEKASTGELFF.